This T cell receptor beta chain was profiled in a study of blood T cells in healthy people across ages. Primers used in a second PCR of roughly 7 to 11 cycles were a sample-barcoded 5' primer and a J-beta primer mix. From the 5' RACE reads, TCRdb called clonotypes with MiXCR, one entry per CDR3 protein. This sample carries roughly 570,000 distinct CDR3 sequences, 25% to 30% of them seen once, and the ten largest clones take approximately 17%. In its sample, this clonotype was seen a few times. The specimen sequenced was blood. The origin of this receptor is a woman aged 70-85 years in good health.

The CDR3 nucleotides read TGCGCCAGCAGCAATCCGGGACAGGGGGGTTCACCCCTCCACTTT. This encodes CASSNPGQGGSPLHF. The V gene is TRBV10-2, the J gene TRBJ1-6; 11 bases match TRBD1. V lost 6 bases to trimming and J lost 9 bases; unmatched junction nucleotides: 7. There are 15 residues in the CDR3. Looked up from germline, CDR1 is WSHSY and CDR2 is SAAADI.